This paragraph reports one TCR beta chain. Antigen unknown. Per the original methods: Junction-only immunoSEQ sequences carried no quality scores, so filtering differed. Assay: immunoSEQ multiplex PCR; the TCRdb copy retains only in-frame clones and omits some. Clone size and V and J calls were adopted from that table, with D and trimming inferred from the DNA. This table holds about 530,000 clones, nearly 80% found once. This CDR3 is 15 amino acids long. The V and J ends lost 2 bases and 5 bases, in that order; junction bases with no gene match: 2. Germline V CDR1 and CDR2: MGHRA, YSYEKL. This specimen comes from a study of shared clonotypes between healthy human individuals. For the study at large: The study enrolled a couple of women and a few men aged 18 to 49. Study results and limitations: The researchers took only blood, and tissue repertoires probably look different. Among donors, clonotype sharing was expected to be affected by sequencing depth.

The source of this sequence is a middle-aged woman in good health. Some clones in this sample may be carry-over from other donors' samples. This sequence joins TRBV4-1 and TRBJ2-3; TRBD2 aligns across 12 bases. Input material: PBMCs. The CDR3 DNA is TGCGCCAGCAGCCAACTAGCGGGAGGGGTAGATACGCAGTATTTT. Residues: CASSQLAGGVDTQYF.